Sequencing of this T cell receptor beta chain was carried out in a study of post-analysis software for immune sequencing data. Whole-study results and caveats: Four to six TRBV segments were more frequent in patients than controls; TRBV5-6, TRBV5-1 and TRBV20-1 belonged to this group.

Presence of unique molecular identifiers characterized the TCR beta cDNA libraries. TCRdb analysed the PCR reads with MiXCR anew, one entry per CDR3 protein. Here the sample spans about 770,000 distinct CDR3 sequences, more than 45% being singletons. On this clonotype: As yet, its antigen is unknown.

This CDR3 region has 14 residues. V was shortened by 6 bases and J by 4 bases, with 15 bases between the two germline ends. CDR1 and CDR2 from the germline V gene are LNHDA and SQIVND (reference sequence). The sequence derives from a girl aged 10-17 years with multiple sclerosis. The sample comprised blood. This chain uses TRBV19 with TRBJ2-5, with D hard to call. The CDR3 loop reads CASRPQKSAETQYF. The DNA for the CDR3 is TGTGCCAGTAGGCCCCAGAAATCGGCAGAGACCCAGTACTTC.